A single sample is the source of the 2 T cell receptor beta chains below, sequenced in a study of identical twins. MiXCR, applied by TCRdb to the 5' RACE reads, yields one record per CDR3 protein. The sample has about 530,000 distinct CDR3 sequences, around 22% seen once. These data were also reused for a study on yellow fever vaccine responses in identical twins.

The sequencing input was CD4+ T cells sorted from blood. The receptor source for this set is a woman under 30 in good health.

This clonotype was detected a few times. The chain carries TRBV5-1 and TRBJ1-1; D is possibly TRBD1 (5 bases). The CDR3 loop spans 16 amino acids. The V gene's germline CDR1 is SGHRS and CDR2 YFSETQ. Trimming shortened V by 3 bases and J by 1 base, and 16 bases separated the two germline ends. As DNA, the CDR3 is TGCGCCAGCAGCTGGGGATCGTCAGGGTGGAACACTGAAGCTTTCTTT. Its protein is CASSWGSSGWNTEAFF.

This clonotype has more than one count but fewer than ten. The chain links TRBV7-9 to TRBJ2-1; no firm D call. The CDR3 covers 13 residues. The V end was cut by 4 bases, the J end by 9 bases, with 13 bases between. Germline CDR1 reads SEHNR; CDR2 reads FQNEAQ (reference sequence). DNA for the CDR3: TGTGCCAGCAGCTCTGATTCTTTGGGTGAGCAGTTCTTC. It yields the protein CASSSDSLGEQFF. The full variable domain, completed using reference TRBV7-9 and TRBJ2-1, is DTGVSQNPRHKITKRGQNVTFRCDPISEHNRLYWYRQTLGQGPEFLTYFQNEAQLEKSRLLSDRFSAERPKGSFSTLEIQRTEQGDSAMYLCASSSDSLGEQFFGPGTRLTVL.